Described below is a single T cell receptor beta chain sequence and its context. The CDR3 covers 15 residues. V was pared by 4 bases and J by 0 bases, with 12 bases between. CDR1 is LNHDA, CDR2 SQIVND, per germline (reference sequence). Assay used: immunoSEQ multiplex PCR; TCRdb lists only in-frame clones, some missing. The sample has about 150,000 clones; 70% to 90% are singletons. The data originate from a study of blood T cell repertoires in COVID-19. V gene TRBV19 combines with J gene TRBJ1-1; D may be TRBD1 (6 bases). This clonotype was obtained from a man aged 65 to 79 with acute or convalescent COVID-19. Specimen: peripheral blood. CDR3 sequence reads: CASSKQGPMNTEAFF. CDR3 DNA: TGTGCCAGTAGTAAACAGGGACCCATGAACACTGAAGCTTTCTTT. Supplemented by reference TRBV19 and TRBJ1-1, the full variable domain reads DGGITQSPKYLFRKEGQNVTLSCEQNLNHDAMYWYRQDPGQGLRLIYYSQIVNDFQKGDIAEGYSVSREKKESFPLTVTSAQKNPTAFYLCASSKQGPMNTEAFFGQGTRLTVV.